Following are 9 T cell receptor beta chains from one sample sequenced in a study of patients and donors after allogeneic stem cell transplantation. A single record per CDR3 protein comes from TCRdb applying MiXCR to the RT-PCR reads. The repertoire holds some 880,000 distinct CDR3 sequences, with about 20% as singletons. Sequences were obtained from blood, either unsorted or a sorted T cell fraction (not recorded which). These receptors all come from a human donor who was either an allogeneic HSCT recipient or a stem cell or donor lymphocyte infusion donor (not recorded which). It is not recorded whose cells these are; they may come from a transplant donor.

This clonotype came up a few times. This CDR3 is CASSFVGATYEQYF. DNA of the CDR3: TGCGCCAGCAGCTTTGTTGGGGCAACCTACGAGCAGTACTTC. The chain combines TRBV5-1 with TRBJ2-7; a possible D gene is TRBD1 (5 bases). The CDR3 contains 14 residues. Germline V gene sequence: CDR1 SGHRS, CDR2 YFSETQ. Between the trimmed V and J ends, which lost 2 bases and 2 bases, there was a span of 11 bases.

This sequence joins TRBV10-3 and TRBJ2-5; 9 bases map to TRBD1. This CDR3 contains 16 residues. Germline V gene lookup returns CDR1 ENHRY and CDR2 SYGVKD. V was clipped by 0 bases and J by 4 bases; unmatched bases: 6. The CDR3 sequence is CAISESGQGVGETQYF. CDR3 sequence (DNA): TGTGCCATCAGTGAGTCGGGACAGGGAGTGGGAGAGACCCAGTACTTC.

This clonotype has just a few counts. CDR3: CASSSPTANEQFF. In DNA, the CDR3 is TGTGCCAGCAGCAGCCCGACAGCCAATGAGCAGTTCTTC. The rearrangement links TRBV11-1 to TRBJ2-1, with D tentatively TRBD1 (5 bases). The CDR3 consists of 13 residues. V dropped 5 bases and J dropped 6 bases, with 11 bases sitting between them. Germline V CDR1 and CDR2: SGHAT, FQDESV (reference sequence).

This clonotype turned up a few times. The J gene is TRBJ1-2, the V gene TRBV9; D is ambiguous. The ends were cut back, 0 bases at V and 0 bases at J, with 9 bases in the middle. The length of the CDR3 is 15 residues. Germline V gives CDR1 SGDLS, CDR2 YYNGEE. CDR3 coding DNA: TGTGCCAGCAGCGTAGATCCCAGACCTAACTATGGCTACACCTTC. Its protein product is CASSVDPRPNYGYTF. The full variable domain, in which reference TRBV9 and TRBJ1-2 provide the parts outside the CDR3, is DSGVTQTPKHLITATGQRVTLRCSPRSGDLSVYWYQQSLDQGLQFLIQYYNGEERAKGNILERFSAQQFPDLHSELNLSSLELGDSALYFCASSVDPRPNYGYTFGSGTRLTVV.

The table lists this clonotype with a few counts. The rearrangement links TRBV11-2 to TRBJ2-7; D gene ambiguous. The length of the CDR3 is 13 residues. Germline assignment: CDR1 SGHAT and CDR2 FQNNGV. V was trimmed by 2 bases and J by 3 bases, leaving 8 bases between them. CDR3 coding DNA: TGTGCCAGCAGCTTATTTCAAAACTACGAGCAGTACTTC. This encodes CASSLFQNYEQYF.

The CDR3 DNA reads as TGTGCCAGCAGCAGGGACAGCAGCTACACCTTC. It is translated as CASSRDSSYTF. This sequence joins TRBV5-6 and TRBJ1-2, with 7 bases fitting TRBD1. The V and J ends lost 4 bases and 9 bases, in that order; junction bases with no gene match: 3. The V gene's germline CDR1 is SGHDT and CDR2 YYEEEE. The CDR3 spans 11 residues.

The genes are TRBV7-3 and TRBJ2-7; 8 bases map to TRBD2. This CDR3 contains 15 residues. Looked up from germline, CDR1 is SGHTA and CDR2 is FQGTGA. Germline trimming cut 1 base from V and 2 bases from J; bases unmatched to any gene: 4. CDR3 in amino acids: CASSLSAGGPYEQYF. The CDR3 DNA follows: TGTGCCAGCAGCTTAAGTGCGGGAGGCCCCTACGAGCAGTACTTC.

This clonotype occurred a few times. The chain has TRBV21-1 and TRBJ1-5; the D call TRBD1 from the table was never checked on the DNA. TRBV21-1 represents a pseudogene. The CDR3 covers 13 residues. As DNA, the CDR3 is TGTGCCAGCAGCAATTTGGGCGGTCAGCCCCAGCATTTT. It codes for CASSNLGGQPQHF.

This clonotype was seen at least ten times. The chain is built from TRBV12-3 or TRBV12-4 and TRBJ2-2, with D tentatively TRBD1 (6 bases). The CDR3 consists of 19 residues. V lost 3 bases, J lost 0 bases, and 20 bases lay in between. The CDR3 DNA reads as TGTGCCAGCAGTTTCGGACAGATAACCATCGGTCCGAACACCGGGGAGCTGTTTTTT. It translates to CASSFGQITIGPNTGELFF.